One sample yielded the 8 T cell receptor beta chains listed below, sequenced in a study of T cell responses to AZD1222 COVID-19 vaccine. Libraries were prepared by immunoSEQ multiplex PCR; TCRdb keeps only in-frame clonotypes and omits some of them. The sample carries fewer than 85,000 clones, about four fifths recorded once. The source material was peripheral blood, sampled 28 days after the second AZD1222 dose. The source is an adult who received the AZD1222 COVID-19 vaccine.

In its sample, this clone was seen a few times. This sequence joins TRBV19 and TRBJ2-7, with 9 bases lining up with TRBD1. The CDR3 is 14 residues long. Germline trimming cut 5 bases from V and 4 bases from J; bases unmatched to any gene: 6. The germline CDR1 and CDR2 sequences are LNHDA and SQIVND (reference sequence). In nucleotides, the CDR3 is TGTGCCAGTAGTTCCGGGACAGGGTCGTACGAGCAGTACTTC. It translates to CASSSGTGSYEQYF.

The chain employs TRBV3-1 (or the pseudogene TRBV3-2) and TRBJ2-7; the D is unclear. Germline V gives CDR1 LGHDT, CDR2 YNNKEL (reference sequence). This CDR3 has 12 amino acids. V lost 3 bases, J lost 0 bases, and 3 bases lay in between. CDR3 residues: CASSQSSYEQYF. Written as DNA, the CDR3 is TGTGCCAGCAGCCAGAGCTCCTACGAGCAGTACTTC.

The genes are TRBV7-6 and TRBJ2-3, with 10 bases lining up with TRBD1. This CDR3 spans 14 amino acids. Germline values: CDR1 SGHVS, CDR2 FNYEAQ. V shed 3 bases and J 4 bases; nucleotides not matched to a gene: 1. In DNA, the CDR3 is TGTGCCAGCAGCTTGACAGGGGGCGCAGATACGCAGTATTTT. The encoded protein is CASSLTGGADTQYF.

The chain joins TRBV6-5 to TRBJ2-1, with unresolved D. Germline values: CDR1 MNHEY, CDR2 SVGAGI. The CDR3 consists of 11 residues. V was shortened by 6 bases and J by 5 bases, with 5 bases between the two germline ends. CDR3 amino acids: CASRTHNEQFF. The CDR3 DNA reads TGTGCCAGCAGGACACACAATGAGCAGTTCTTC.

In DNA form, the CDR3 reads TGTGCCAGCAGTTTATCGGTGGGAGCAGATACGCAGTATTTT. It codes for CASSLSVGADTQYF. V is TRBV28 and J is TRBJ2-3, with a weak D call TRBD2 (5 bases). Germline-derived CDR1 and CDR2 are MDHEN and SYDVKM. This CDR3 comprises 14 residues. Deletions cut 1 base from V and 4 bases from J, with 9 bases between.

In its sample, this clone was seen a few times. This chain joins TRBV9 and TRBJ2-7; D call uncertain. Deletions cut 0 bases from V and 0 bases from J, with 10 bases between. The CDR3 is made up of 15 amino acids. CDR1 and CDR2 from the germline V gene are SGDLS and YYNGEE. The CDR3 region is CASSVEWRSSYEQYF. The DNA for the CDR3 is TGTGCCAGCAGCGTAGAATGGCGGAGCTCCTACGAGCAGTACTTC.

This clone was found once. V usage is TRBV5-1 and J usage is TRBJ1-2; D may be TRBD1 (6 bases). The CDR3 has 14 amino acids. The ends were cut back, 4 bases at V and 0 bases at J, with 10 bases in the middle. In germline, CDR1 is SGHRS, CDR2 YFSETQ. In DNA, the CDR3 is TGCGCCAGCAGCCCAGGGACATCTAACTATGGCTACACCTTC. It encodes CASSPGTSNYGYTF.

The chain links TRBV29-1 to TRBJ1-6; D not certain. Deletions cut 4 bases from V and 10 bases from J, with 8 bases between. CDR1 is SQVTM, CDR2 ANQGSEA, per germline. This CDR3 comprises 11 residues. This CDR3 is CSVVGWSPLHF. CDR3 sequence (DNA): TGCAGCGTTGTCGGCTGGTCACCCCTCCACTTT.